A selection of T cell receptor beta chains follows, all from one sample in a study of early T cells in non-severe SARS-CoV-2 infection. Each CDR3 protein is one row after TCRdb ran MiXCR on the 5' RACE reads. This table holds approximately 73,000 distinct CDR3 sequences, around 13% found once. The sample comprised whole blood. These receptors were collected from an adult who was a healthcare worker with PCR-confirmed SARS-CoV-2 infection or an uninfected control (not recorded which). Both conserved end residues are part of each CDR3. The D gene is left open where the match is weak. Only part of the rows carry a size: once, few, many, or a class if the clone is expanded.

d_gene: TRBD2; j_gene: TRBJ2-2; v_gene: TRBV30; abundance: NA; CDR3nt: TGTGCCTGGAGGAAAGCGGGGATACTGAACCGGGAGCTGTTTTTT; CDR3aa: CAWRKAGILNRELFF
d_gene: NA; j_gene: TRBJ2-4; v_gene: TRBV4-3; abundance: few; CDR3nt: TGCGCCAGCAGCCAAGATGGGGTACTAGCCAAAAACATTCAGTACTTC; CDR3aa: CASSQDGVLAKNIQYF
d_gene: NA; j_gene: TRBJ2-3; v_gene: TRBV6-2/TRBV6-3; abundance: once; CDR3nt: TGTGCCAGCAGTTACTGGACCTTCACAGATACGCAGTATTTT; CDR3aa: CASSYWTFTDTQYF
d_gene: NA; j_gene: TRBJ2-7; v_gene: TRBV28; abundance: few; CDR3nt: TGTGCCAGCAATGCGGGACAAGGAAGCATAAACTTC; CDR3aa: CASNAGQGSINF
d_gene: NA; j_gene: TRBJ2-1; v_gene: TRBV25-1; abundance: many; CDR3nt: TGTGCCAGCAGTTCGAGGGGCGGCAATGAGCAGTTCTTC; CDR3aa: CASSSRGGNEQFF
d_gene: TRBD1; j_gene: TRBJ2-5; v_gene: TRBV12-3/TRBV12-4; abundance: few; CDR3nt: TGTGCCAGCACCTACAGGGGAAAAGAGACCCAGTACTTC; CDR3aa: CASTYRGKETQYF
d_gene: NA; j_gene: TRBJ2-7; v_gene: TRBV29-1; abundance: NA; CDR3nt: TGCAGCGTTGCTCAACAGGTGGAGTACGAGCAGTACTTC; CDR3aa: CSVAQQVEYEQYF
d_gene: NA; j_gene: TRBJ2-3; v_gene: TRBV4-2; abundance: few; CDR3nt: TGTGCCAGCAGGGACCCGATCCCAGATACGCAGTATTTT; CDR3aa: CASRDPIPDTQYF
d_gene: NA; j_gene: TRBJ2-3; v_gene: TRBV27; abundance: few; CDR3nt: TGTGCCAGCAGTTTAGAGGGAGCTCAGGGCGATACGCAGTATTTT; CDR3aa: CASSLEGAQGDTQYF
d_gene: NA; j_gene: TRBJ1-1; v_gene: TRBV4-3; abundance: many; CDR3nt: TGCGCCAGCAGCCAAGATCTGGGGTTGGGCGAAGCTTTCTTT; CDR3aa: CASSQDLGLGEAFF
d_gene: TRBD2; j_gene: TRBJ2-7; v_gene: TRBV20-1; abundance: NA; CDR3nt: TGCAGTGCTAGAGAATGGTTCCGGGCTAGCGGGGACCTGGAGGAGCAGTACTTC; CDR3aa: CSAREWFRASGDLEEQYF
d_gene: NA; j_gene: TRBJ1-1; v_gene: TRBV9; abundance: NA; CDR3nt: TGTGTCAGCAGCGGCCCCAGAAACACTGAAGCTTTCTTT; CDR3aa: CVSSGPRNTEAFF
d_gene: NA; j_gene: TRBJ2-3; v_gene: TRBV28; abundance: many; CDR3nt: TGTGCCAGCACTAGAGGGCTCAGGGAAGATACGCAGTATTTT; CDR3aa: CASTRGLREDTQYF
d_gene: TRBD1; j_gene: TRBJ1-5; v_gene: TRBV12-5; abundance: few; CDR3nt: TGTGCTAGTGGTTTTGCAGACAGGGGTCGGCCCCAGCATTTT; CDR3aa: CASGFADRGRPQHF
d_gene: TRBD2; j_gene: TRBJ2-7; v_gene: TRBV11-2; abundance: many; CDR3nt: TGTGCCACCACGACTAGCAACTCCTACGAGCAGTACTTC; CDR3aa: CATTTSNSYEQYF
d_gene: NA; j_gene: TRBJ1-1; v_gene: TRBV5-6; abundance: many; CDR3nt: TGTGCCAGCAGCTTGGTGTCACAGGAGAACACTGAAGCTTTCTTT; CDR3aa: CASSLVSQENTEAFF
d_gene: TRBD1; j_gene: TRBJ2-5; v_gene: TRBV24-1; abundance: many; CDR3nt: TGTGCCACCAGTGATCCGACAGGGTCCGAGACCCAGTACTTC; CDR3aa: CATSDPTGSETQYF
d_gene: NA; j_gene: TRBJ2-5; v_gene: TRBV6-4; abundance: NA; CDR3nt: TGTGCCAGCAGCGTCAAAGAGACCCAGTACTTC; CDR3aa: CASSVKETQYF
d_gene: NA; j_gene: TRBJ1-5; v_gene: TRBV15; abundance: few; CDR3nt: TGTGCCACCAGCAGAACAGGTCTTTGGAACAATCAGCCCCAGCATTTT; CDR3aa: CATSRTGLWNNQPQHF
d_gene: NA; j_gene: TRBJ1-6; v_gene: TRBV3-1; abundance: few; CDR3nt: TGTGCCAGCAGCCAATATCCTGGGGATTATAATTCACCCCTCCACTTT; CDR3aa: CASSQYPGDYNSPLHF
d_gene: TRBD1; j_gene: TRBJ2-1; v_gene: TRBV7-9; abundance: few; CDR3nt: TGTGCCAGCAGCCTACAGGGGGACCTATACAATGAGCAGTTCTTC; CDR3aa: CASSLQGDLYNEQFF
d_gene: NA; j_gene: TRBJ2-1; v_gene: TRBV7-8; abundance: many; CDR3nt: TGTGCCAGCAGCTCGATAGGGCTCAGTGAGCAGTTCTTC; CDR3aa: CASSSIGLSEQFF
d_gene: TRBD1; j_gene: TRBJ1-5; v_gene: TRBV19; abundance: many; CDR3nt: TGTGCCAGTAGTGCCGGGGACAGGGGAAGCTATAGCAATCAGCCCCAGCATTTT; CDR3aa: CASSAGDRGSYSNQPQHF
d_gene: NA; j_gene: TRBJ2-3; v_gene: TRBV28; abundance: NA; CDR3nt: TGTGCCAACGTGGGGGGCAGGGAGGTAGATACGCAGTATTTT; CDR3aa: CANVGGREVDTQYF
d_gene: TRBD2; j_gene: TRBJ2-3; v_gene: TRBV7-2; abundance: NA; CDR3nt: TGTGCCAGCAAAGACCCGACAGTTCTGGGCGGGAGGACCACAGATACGCAGTATTTT; CDR3aa: CASKDPTVLGGRTTDTQYF
d_gene: NA; j_gene: TRBJ1-5; v_gene: TRBV6-2/TRBV6-3; abundance: many; CDR3nt: TGTGCCAGCAGTACCGGACGGTTCAATCAGCCCCAGCATTTT; CDR3aa: CASSTGRFNQPQHF
d_gene: NA; j_gene: TRBJ2-7; v_gene: TRBV24-1; abundance: few; CDR3nt: TGTGCCACCAGTGATTCAGGACAGCCGTACGAGCAGTACTTC; CDR3aa: CATSDSGQPYEQYF
d_gene: NA; j_gene: TRBJ1-2; v_gene: TRBV12-3/TRBV12-4; abundance: NA; CDR3nt: TGTGCCAGCCCGGCCACAAGACAGACGGGTCCGAATGGCTACACCTTC; CDR3aa: CASPATRQTGPNGYTF
d_gene: NA; j_gene: TRBJ1-4; v_gene: TRBV2; abundance: many; CDR3nt: TGTGCCAGTCGGTTGTTACAGGTTAAGGAAAAACTGTTTTTT; CDR3aa: CASRLLQVKEKLFF
d_gene: NA; j_gene: TRBJ1-5; v_gene: TRBV28; abundance: many; CDR3nt: TGTGCCAGCAGTTTTATTGCTCTTTATAGCAATCAGCCCCAGCATTTT; CDR3aa: CASSFIALYSNQPQHF
d_gene: NA; j_gene: TRBJ2-4; v_gene: TRBV7-2; abundance: few; CDR3nt: TGTGCCAGCAGCTTAGGGCCAGGACTAGCCAAAAACATTCAGTACTTC; CDR3aa: CASSLGPGLAKNIQYF
d_gene: NA; j_gene: TRBJ2-5; v_gene: TRBV7-6; abundance: many; CDR3nt: TGTGCCAGCAGCTTGGGGCCAGGGGCTCAAGAGACCCAGTACTTC; CDR3aa: CASSLGPGAQETQYF
d_gene: NA; j_gene: TRBJ1-5; v_gene: TRBV4-3; abundance: many; CDR3nt: TGCGCCAGCAGCCAGGGGCAGTATAGCAATCAGCCCCAGCATTTT; CDR3aa: CASSQGQYSNQPQHF
d_gene: NA; j_gene: TRBJ2-3; v_gene: TRBV19; abundance: NA; CDR3nt: TGTGCCAGTAGTAGGGACCAATCCGCCACAGATACGCAGTATTTT; CDR3aa: CASSRDQSATDTQYF
d_gene: NA; j_gene: TRBJ2-1; v_gene: TRBV12-3/TRBV12-4; abundance: NA; CDR3nt: TGTGCCAGCAGTTTAACGGCGACCGGCAATGAGCAGTTCTTC; CDR3aa: CASSLTATGNEQFF